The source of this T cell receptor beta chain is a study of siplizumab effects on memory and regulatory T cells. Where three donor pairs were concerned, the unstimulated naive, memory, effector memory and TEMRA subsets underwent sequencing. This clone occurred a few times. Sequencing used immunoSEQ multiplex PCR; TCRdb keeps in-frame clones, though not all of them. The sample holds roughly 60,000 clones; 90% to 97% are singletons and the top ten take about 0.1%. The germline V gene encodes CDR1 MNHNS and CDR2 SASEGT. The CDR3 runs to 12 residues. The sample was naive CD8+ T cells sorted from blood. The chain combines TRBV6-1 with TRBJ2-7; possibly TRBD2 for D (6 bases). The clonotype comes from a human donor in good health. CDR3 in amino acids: CEAGGLSYEQYF. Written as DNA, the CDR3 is TGTGAGGCCGGGGGACTCTCCTACGAGCAGTACTTC.